This T cell receptor (beta chain) comes out of a study of OX40 agonist ivuxolimab in advanced cancers. Assay: immunoSEQ multiplex PCR; the TCRdb copy retains only in-frame clones and omits some. The data hold tens of thousands of clones, with roughly 77% observed a single time. Germline-derived CDR1 and CDR2 are SQVTM and ANQGSEA. The CDR3 length is 16 residues. Trimming at V came to 4 bases and at J to 10 bases, leaving 19 bases not matched to a gene. The sequence derives from an adult with an advanced solid tumor such as melanoma, head and neck, liver or kidney cancer. Sequences were derived from CD4+ or CD8+ T cells sorted from blood, sampled in a trial of the OX40 agonist ivuxolimab. The chain has TRBV29-1 and TRBJ2-5; 9 bases are shared with TRBD2. CDR3 coding DNA: TGCAGCGTTGTGCATGCGGGGGGGCAGAGGAAGAGAGGCCAGTACTTC. It encodes CSVVHAGGQRKRGQYF. Drawing the rest from reference TRBV29-1 and TRBJ2-5, the complete variable domain is SAVISQKPSRDICQRGTSLTIQCQVDSQVTMMFWYRQQPGQSLTLIATANQGSEATYESGFVIDKFPISRPNLTFSTLTVSNMSPEDSSIYLCSVVHAGGQRKRGQYFGPGTRLLVL.